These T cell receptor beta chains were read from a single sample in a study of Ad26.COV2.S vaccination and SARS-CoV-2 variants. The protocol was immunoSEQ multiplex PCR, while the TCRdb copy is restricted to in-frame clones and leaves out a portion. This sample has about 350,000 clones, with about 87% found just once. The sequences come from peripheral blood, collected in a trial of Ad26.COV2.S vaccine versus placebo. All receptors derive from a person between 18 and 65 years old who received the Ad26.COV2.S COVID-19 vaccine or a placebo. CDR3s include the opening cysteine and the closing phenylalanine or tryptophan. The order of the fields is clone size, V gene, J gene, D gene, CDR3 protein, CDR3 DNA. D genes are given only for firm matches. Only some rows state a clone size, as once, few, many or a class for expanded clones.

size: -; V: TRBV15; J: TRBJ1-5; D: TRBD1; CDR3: CATSSPGQGEWAQHF; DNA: TGTGCCACCAGCAGTCCGGGACAGGGGGAGTGGGCCCAGCATTTT
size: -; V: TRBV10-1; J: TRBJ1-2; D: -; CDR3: CASSLGSGTGLLINYGYTF; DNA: TGCGCCAGCAGTCTAGGGTCCGGAACGGGACTCCTAATTAACTATGGCTACACCTTC
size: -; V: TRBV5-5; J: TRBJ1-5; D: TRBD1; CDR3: CASSLLSPGGNNQPQHF; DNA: TGTGCCAGCAGCTTGCTTTCCCCAGGGGGTAACAATCAGCCCCAGCATTTT
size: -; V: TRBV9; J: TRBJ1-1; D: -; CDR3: CASSVDGTENTEAFF; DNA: TGTGCCAGCAGCGTAGATGGGACCGAGAACACTGAAGCTTTCTTT
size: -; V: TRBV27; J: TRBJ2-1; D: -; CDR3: CASSLGLPRFSYNEQFF; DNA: TGTGCCAGCAGTTTAGGACTACCCCGCTTCTCCTACAATGAGCAGTTCTTC
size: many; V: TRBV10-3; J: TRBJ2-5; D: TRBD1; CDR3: CAIADREETQYF; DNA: TGTGCCATAGCGGACAGGGAAGAGACCCAGTACTTC
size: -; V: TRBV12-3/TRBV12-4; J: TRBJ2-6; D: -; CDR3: CASSFGGANVLTF; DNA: TGTGCCAGCAGTTTTGGCGGTGCCAACGTCCTGACTTTC
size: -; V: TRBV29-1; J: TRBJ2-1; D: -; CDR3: CSVGSDEQFF; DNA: TGCAGCGTTGGAAGCGATGAGCAGTTCTTC
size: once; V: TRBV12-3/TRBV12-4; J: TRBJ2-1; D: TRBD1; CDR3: CASKTGGDEQFF; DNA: TGTGCCAGCAAGACAGGGGGCGATGAGCAGTTCTTC
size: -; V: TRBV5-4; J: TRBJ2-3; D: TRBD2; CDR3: CASSLASGRAGDTQYF; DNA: TGTGCCAGCAGCTTGGCAAGCGGGAGGGCAGGGGATACGCAGTATTTT
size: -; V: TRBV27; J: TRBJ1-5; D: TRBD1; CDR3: CASSLSTGMGLRANQPQHF; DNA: TGTGCCAGCAGTCTATCGACAGGGATGGGTTTAAGGGCGAATCAGCCCCAGCATTTT
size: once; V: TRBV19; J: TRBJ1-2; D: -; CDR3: CASKAGDGYTF; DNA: TGTGCCAGTAAGGCAGGGGACGGCTACACCTTC
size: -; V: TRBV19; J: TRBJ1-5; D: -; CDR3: CASSIVEENQPQHF; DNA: TGTGCCAGTAGTATAGTTGAGGAGAATCAGCCCCAGCATTTT
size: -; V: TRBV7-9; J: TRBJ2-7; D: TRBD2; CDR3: CASSSRTSGDSSYEQYF; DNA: TGTGCCAGCAGCTCGAGGACTAGCGGGGATAGCTCCTACGAGCAGTACTTC
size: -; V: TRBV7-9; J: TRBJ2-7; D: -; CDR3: CASSSGQRPYEQYF; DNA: TGTGCCAGCAGCTCCGGACAGCGACCCTACGAGCAGTACTTC
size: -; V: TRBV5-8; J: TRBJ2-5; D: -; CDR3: CASSLSGQETQYF; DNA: TGTGCCAGCAGCTTGTCAGGGCAAGAGACCCAGTACTTC
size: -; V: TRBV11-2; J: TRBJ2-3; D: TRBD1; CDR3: CASSLTGTASSDTQYF; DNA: TGTGCCAGCAGCCTAACCGGGACAGCTTCTTCAGATACGCAGTATTTT
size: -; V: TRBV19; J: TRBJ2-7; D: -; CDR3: CASSIASGAYEQYF; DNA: TGTGCCAGTAGTATAGCGTCCGGGGCCTACGAGCAGTACTTC
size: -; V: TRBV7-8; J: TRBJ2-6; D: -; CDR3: CASSLGVSGANVLTF; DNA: TGTGCCAGCAGCTTAGGGGTCTCTGGGGCCAACGTCCTGACTTTC
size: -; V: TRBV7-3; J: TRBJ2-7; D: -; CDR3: CASSSGVSNEQYF; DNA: TGTGCCAGCAGTTCAGGCGTTTCTAACGAGCAGTACTTC
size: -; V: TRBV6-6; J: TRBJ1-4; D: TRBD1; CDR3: CASSYGDRGRDEKLFF; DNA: TGTGCCAGCAGTTACGGAGACAGGGGGCGGGATGAAAAACTGTTTTTT
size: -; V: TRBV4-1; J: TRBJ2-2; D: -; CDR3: CASRGGGGGDGSGELFF; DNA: TGCGCCAGCAGGGGCGGAGGAGGGGGCGATGGTTCCGGGGAGCTGTTTTTT
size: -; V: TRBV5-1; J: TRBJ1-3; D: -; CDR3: CASSFRGDTIYF; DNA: TGCGCCAGCAGCTTCAGGGGAGACACCATATATTTT
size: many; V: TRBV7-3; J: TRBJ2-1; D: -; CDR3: CASSSISHLRQTSYNEQFF; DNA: TGTGCCAGCAGCTCCATATCCCATCTTCGACAGACATCCTACAATGAGCAGTTCTTC
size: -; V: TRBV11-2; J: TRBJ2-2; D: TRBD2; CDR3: CASSLTSVDTGELFF; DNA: TGTGCCAGCAGCTTAACTAGCGTGGACACCGGGGAGCTGTTTTTT
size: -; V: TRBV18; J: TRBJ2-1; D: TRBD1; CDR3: CASSPDRGQIYNEQFF; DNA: TGTGCCAGCTCTCCAGACAGGGGGCAAATCTACAATGAGCAGTTCTTC
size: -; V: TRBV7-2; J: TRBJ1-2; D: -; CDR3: CASSAPANYGYTF; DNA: TGTGCCAGCAGCGCCCCAGCTAACTATGGCTACACCTTC
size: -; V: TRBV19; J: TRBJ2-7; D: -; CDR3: CASSSPRDGTYEQYF; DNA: TGTGCCAGTAGTTCACCCCGGGACGGCACCTACGAGCAGTACTTC
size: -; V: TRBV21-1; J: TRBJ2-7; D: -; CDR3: CAKRRQGVFYEQYF; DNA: TGTGCCAAGCGCCGACAGGGGGTGTTTTACGAGCAGTACTTC
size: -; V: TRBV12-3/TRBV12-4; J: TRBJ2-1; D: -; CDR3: CASSLIVANEQFF; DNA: TGTGCCAGCAGTTTAATAGTAGCTAATGAGCAGTTCTTC
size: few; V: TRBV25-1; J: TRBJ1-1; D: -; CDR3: CASSDLDRRDEAFF; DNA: TGTGCCAGCAGTGACCTCGACCGCAGGGATGAAGCTTTCTTT
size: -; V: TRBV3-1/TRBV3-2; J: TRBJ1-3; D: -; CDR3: CASSQGVAGNTIYF; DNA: TGTGCCAGCAGCCAGGGAGTCGCGGGAAACACCATATATTTT